This TCR beta chain originates from a study of blood T cell repertoires in COVID-19. For the study at large: Some COVID-19 samples were acute and others convalescent; all came from the United States, Italy and Spain. PBMCs, B-cell-depleted T cells, or T cells were the source of the cDNA or gDNA that made up the material.

The V end lost 1 base, the J end lost 7 bases, and 25 bases lay between the germline ends. The germline V gene encodes CDR1 MGHRA and CDR2 YSYEKL. CDR3 size: 18 residues. Authors' methods: Amplifying reference gene primers gave estimates of nucleated cell counts. Using immunoSEQ multiplex PCR, the repertoire was profiled, and TCRdb retains in-frame clones only, with some absent. V and J calls and clone size come straight from that table; D and trimming were deduced from the DNA. The sample carries roughly 230,000 clones, approximately 85% recorded once. Sample: peripheral blood. This sequence was found in a man between 45 and 60 years old with acute or convalescent COVID-19. The rearrangement joins TRBV4-1 to TRBJ1-2; TRBD1 might be the D (5 bases). CDR3 sequence reads: CASSQVGVNRGSTGGYTF. Here the CDR3 DNA reads TGCGCCAGCAGCCAAGTTGGGGTCAATCGGGGGTCAACGGGTGGCTACACCTTC.